This T cell receptor beta chain was identified in a study of blood T cell repertoires in COVID-19. Germline V gives CDR1 SGHTA, CDR2 FQGTGA. This CDR3 region has 15 residues. The ends were cut back, 2 bases at V and 3 bases at J, with 11 bases in the middle. Data came from immunoSEQ multiplex PCR; TCRdb stores just in-frame clones and leaves some out. This sample has some 300,000 clones, with about nine tenths found just once. The material sequenced was peripheral blood. V usage is TRBV7-3 and J usage is TRBJ2-1, with unresolved D. This clonotype was obtained from a woman in her 30s with COVID-19, enrolled during active disease. Written as DNA, the CDR3 is TGTGCCAGCAGCTTAGTAGCAGCTTACTACAATGAGCAGTTCTTC. Its protein product is CASSLVAAYYNEQFF.